This T cell receptor (beta chain) was identified in a study of shared clonotypes between healthy human individuals. Study observations and caveats: Shared clonotypes across all four donors exceeded non-shared ones in generation probability. The researchers took only blood, and tissue repertoires probably look different. The represented genetic and exposure-history diversity was limited by the small number of donors.

Trimming took off 2 bases at V and 5 bases at J, with 3 bases between the two ends. Per germline, CDR1 SGHTA and CDR2 FQGNSA. The CDR3 is 11 amino acids. Details on this clone: What it recognizes is unknown. This sample also contains other DNA sequences that code for the same CDR3.

Execution of the assay was at deep level. Repertoires were generated with immunoSEQ multiplex PCR, while TCRdb's copy carries only in-frame clones and drops some. This table has a few million clones, roughly nine tenths appearing once. The rearrangement links TRBV7-2 to TRBJ2-5, with D unclear. The sequence came from a man aged 18 to 35 in good health. Sequences were obtained from naive CD4+ T cells sorted from blood. The subset denotes: CD45RA+ positively selected. The CDR3 is CASSLSETQYF. In DNA form, the CDR3 reads TGTGCCAGCAGCTTATCGGAGACCCAGTACTTC.